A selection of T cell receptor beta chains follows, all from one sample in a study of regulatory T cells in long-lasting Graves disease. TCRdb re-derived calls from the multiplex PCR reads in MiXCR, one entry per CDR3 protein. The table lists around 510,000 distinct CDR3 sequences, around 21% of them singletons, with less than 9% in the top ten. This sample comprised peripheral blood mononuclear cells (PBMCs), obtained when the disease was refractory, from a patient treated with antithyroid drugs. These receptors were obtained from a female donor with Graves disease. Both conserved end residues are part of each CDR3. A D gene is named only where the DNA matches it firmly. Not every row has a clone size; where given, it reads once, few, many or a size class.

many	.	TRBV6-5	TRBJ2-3	CASSWRDRTDTQYF	TGTGCCAGCAGTTGGCGGGACCGCACAGATACGCAGTATTTT
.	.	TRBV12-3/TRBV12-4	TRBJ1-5	CASSLWVHSNQPQHF	TGTGCCAGCAGTTTATGGGTCCATAGCAATCAGCCCCAGCATTTT
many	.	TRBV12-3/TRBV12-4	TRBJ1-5	CASSSGSLSNQPQHF	TGTGCCAGCAGTTCCGGGAGCTTGAGCAATCAGCCCCAGCATTTT
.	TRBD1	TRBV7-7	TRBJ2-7	CASSPGQSLSEQYF	TGTGCTAGCTCCCCGGGACAGTCTCTGTCCGAGCAGTACTTC
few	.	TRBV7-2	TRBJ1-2	CASSLAFGQSYGYTF	TGTGCCAGCAGCTTAGCGTTCGGACAGAGCTATGGCTACACCTTC
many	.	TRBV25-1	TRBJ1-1	CASSESGDRTEAFF	TGTGCCAGCAGTGAATCGGGGGATCGCACTGAAGCTTTCTTT
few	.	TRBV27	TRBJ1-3	CASGSMTTGNTIYF	TGTGCCAGCGGGTCGATGACAACGGGAAACACCATATATTTT
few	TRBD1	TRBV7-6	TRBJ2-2	CASSSSPTGDSGELFF	TGTGCCAGCAGCTCCAGTCCGACAGGGGACAGCGGGGAGCTGTTTTTT
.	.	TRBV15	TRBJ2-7	CATSRDIAGDEQYF	TGTGCCACCAGCAGGGACATTGCAGGGGACGAGCAGTACTTC
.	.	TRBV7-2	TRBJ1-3	CASSRTSGNTIYF	TGTGCCAGCAGCCGGACCTCTGGAAACACCATATATTTT
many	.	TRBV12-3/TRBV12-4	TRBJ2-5	CASSLYGTQETQYF	TGTGCCAGCAGTTTATACGGGACCCAAGAGACCCAGTACTTC
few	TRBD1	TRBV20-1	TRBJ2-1	CSAKDRSSYNEQFF	TGCAGTGCCAAGGACAGGTCGTCCTACAATGAGCAGTTCTTC
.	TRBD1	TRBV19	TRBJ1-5	CASSILRGQGNQPQHF	TGTGCCAGTAGTATTCTCAGGGGGCAGGGCAATCAGCCCCAGCATTTT